The present TCR beta chain was sequenced within a study of T cell responses to AZD1222 COVID-19 vaccine. Using immunoSEQ multiplex PCR, the repertoire was profiled, and TCRdb retains in-frame clones only, with some absent. The sample has about 110,000 clones; approximately 92% are singletons. Sequenced here: peripheral blood, sampled on day 0 of AZD1222 vaccination. This receptor was obtained from an adult in good health.

The CDR3 spells CASSYSAPGQGNQPQHF. In DNA form, the CDR3 reads TGTGCCAGCAGTTACTCGGCACCGGGACAGGGCAATCAGCCCCAGCATTTT. The chain recombines TRBV6-2 or TRBV6-3 with TRBJ1-5, with TRBD1 identical over 8 bases. The CDR3 is made up of 17 amino acids. V lost 0 bases and J lost 2; bases outside the gene matches: 6. The germline CDR1 and CDR2 sequences are MNHEY and SVGEGT.